This passage covers 15 T cell receptor beta chains from one sample sequenced in a study of T cells in tumors after PD-1 blockade. Using immunoSEQ multiplex PCR, the repertoire was profiled, and TCRdb retains in-frame clones only, with some absent. The data show around 35,000 clones, roughly four fifths seen once. The sequences come from PBMCs, collected after anti-PD-1 treatment. These TCRs come from a human donor with basal cell carcinoma.

The chain couples TRBV4-3 to TRBJ2-3; TRBD2 agrees at 8 bases. From germline, CDR1 is LGHNA and CDR2 YSLEER. The V segment lost 4 bases and the J segment 5 bases; nucleotides outside the gene matches: 17. This CDR3 has 18 residues. CDR3 coding DNA: TGCGCCAGCAGCCTCACCTCCCCGCGGGGGGCCATCCGAGATACGCAGTATTTT. Translated, it gives CASSLTSPRGAIRDTQYF.

This clone was seen a few times. J is TRBJ2-2 and V is TRBV7-2; D ambiguous. The germline V and J ends were trimmed by 4 bases and 4 bases, with 10 bases remaining between them. The CDR3 is 14 residues long. From germline, CDR1 is SGHTA and CDR2 FQGNSA. CDR3 amino acids: CASSSSRGTGELFF. The CDR3 nucleotides are TGTGCCAGCAGCTCGTCTCGTGGCACCGGGGAGCTGTTTTTT.

The chain carries TRBV4-3 and TRBJ2-1, with D hard to call. CDR3 length: 16 amino acids. V dropped 0 bases and J dropped 5 bases, with 14 bases sitting between them. CDR1 is LGHNA and CDR2 is YSLEER in the germline V gene. The CDR3 coding sequence is TGCGCCAGCAGCCAAGATCATTATACCATCAACAATGAGCAGTTCTTC. This gives the protein CASSQDHYTINNEQFF.

This chain uses TRBV9 with TRBJ2-5; 7 bases line up with TRBD2. Trimming cost V 0 bases and J 4 bases; bases outside gene matches: 3. Germline V gives CDR1 SGDLS, CDR2 YYNGEE. The CDR3 has 14 residues. DNA for the CDR3: TGTGCCAGCAGCGTAGCGGGGGGTTCAGAGACCCAGTACTTC. Translated: CASSVAGGSETQYF.

J is TRBJ1-6 and V is TRBV7-2; D remains unclear. V was pared by 4 bases and J by 3 bases, with 13 bases between. The CDR3 contains 16 residues. CDR1 is SGHTA, CDR2 FQGNSA, per germline. CDR3 region: CASSSRRPDYNSPLHF. Written as DNA, the CDR3 is TGTGCCAGCAGCTCCCGAAGGCCCGACTATAATTCACCCCTCCACTTT.

The CDR3 DNA reads as TGCGCCAGCAGCTCCCATTTAGACGGGGGGGAGCTGTTTTTT. This gives the protein CASSSHLDGGELFF. This chain joins TRBV5-1 and TRBJ2-2; no firm D call. The germline CDR1 and CDR2 sequences are SGHRS and YFSETQ. V was shortened by 3 bases and J by 8 bases, with 14 bases between the two germline ends. CDR3 length equals 14 residues.

The CDR3 nucleotides read TGCGCCAGCAGCTTGGGACAGGGAATGACAGATACGCAGTATTTT. Amino acids: CASSLGQGMTDTQYF. This chain uses TRBV5-1 with TRBJ2-3; 7 bases align to TRBD1. The CDR3 extends over 15 amino acids. J lost 3 bases, V lost 0 bases, and 4 bases had no gene match. Germline V CDR1 and CDR2: SGHRS, YFSETQ. Combining the CDR3 with reference TRBV5-1 and TRBJ2-3 gives the whole variable domain KAGVTQTPRYLIKTRGQQVTLSCSPISGHRSVSWYQQTPGQGLQFLFEYFSETQRNKGNFPGRFSGRQFSNSRSEMNVSTLELGDSALYLCASSLGQGMTDTQYFGPGTRLTVL.

The rearrangement links TRBV19 to TRBJ2-2; TRBD2 might be the D (6 bases). This CDR3 spans 16 amino acids. The germline V and J ends were trimmed by 0 bases and 6 bases, with 14 bases remaining between them. The germline V gene encodes CDR1 LNHDA and CDR2 SQIVND (reference sequence). The CDR3 DNA reads as TGTGCCAGTAGTATAGAAGTGGCGGGAAGGGCCGGGGAGCTGTTTTTT. Translation: CASSIEVAGRAGELFF.

The chain joins TRBV28 to TRBJ2-3; 8 positions match TRBD2. After removal of 6 bases from V and 3 bases from J, the junction contained 5 bases not matched to a gene. Germline V lookup: CDR1 MDHEN, CDR2 SYDVKM. The CDR3 is 14 amino acids. CDR3 bases: TGTGCCAGCAGCCTCGAGCGGGAGACAGATACGCAGTATTTT. Its protein product is CASSLERETDTQYF.

The chain links TRBV10-3 to TRBJ2-3, with D possibly being TRBD2 (5 bases). Looked up from germline, CDR1 is ENHRY and CDR2 is SYGVKD. The CDR3 totals 15 residues. V was shortened by 6 bases and J by 2 bases, with 15 bases between the two germline ends. The CDR3 loop reads CAIRPGLADTDTQYF. CDR3 coding DNA: TGTGCCATCAGACCTGGGCTAGCCGACACAGATACGCAGTATTTT.

This chain uses TRBV14 with TRBJ2-1, with D unresolved. Germline-derived CDR1 and CDR2 are SGHDN and FVKESK. V dropped 3 bases and J dropped 9 bases, with 12 bases sitting between them. The CDR3 sequence is 13 residues long. In nucleotides, the CDR3 is TGTGCCAGCAGCCAGAAGAAGCTGTCTGAGCAGTTCTTC. Its translation: CASSQKKLSEQFF.

This rearrangement joins TRBV2 to TRBJ2-7, with D possibly being TRBD1 or TRBD2 (6 bases each). There are 14 residues in the CDR3. Trimming shortened V by 7 bases and J by 2 bases, and 15 bases separated the two germline ends. Per the germline V gene, CDR1 is SNHLY and CDR2 is FYNNEI. The CDR3 coding sequence is TGTGCCAGCAACAACGCCGGGGGCGCCTACGAGCAGTACTTC. As protein: CASNNAGGAYEQYF.

The genes are TRBV5-1 and TRBJ1-4, with TRBD1 matching 9 bases. V was clipped by 7 bases and J by 3 bases; unmatched bases: 1. The V gene's germline CDR1 is SGHRS and CDR2 YFSETQ. The CDR3 contains 13 residues. The CDR3 coding sequence is TGCGCCAGCGGACAGGGGTCTAATGAAAAACTGTTTTTT. Translating it yields CASGQGSNEKLFF.

The chain employs TRBV6-2 or TRBV6-3 and TRBJ2-4; D assignment may be TRBD1 or TRBD2 (5 bases each). Germline loops: CDR1 MNHEY, CDR2 SVGEGT. Trimming took off 2 bases at V and 5 bases at J, with 16 bases between the two ends. This CDR3 is built from 16 residues. CDR3 residues: CASSYGTYEPQNIQYF. CDR3 nucleotide sequence: TGTGCCAGCAGTTACGGGACCTACGAACCCCAAAACATTCAGTACTTC.

V gene TRBV27 combines with J gene TRBJ2-7; D could derive from TRBD1 or TRBD2 (6 bases each). V was clipped by 4 bases and J by 5 bases, with 21 bases between them. CDR1 MNHEY and CDR2 SMNVEV come from the germline V gene (reference sequence). The CDR3 consists of 16 residues. The CDR3: CASSSQPEWGAHEQYF. CDR3 in DNA: TGTGCCAGCAGTTCCCAGCCGGAGTGGGGGGCGCACGAGCAGTACTTC.